A selection of T cell receptor beta chains follows, all from one sample in a study of T-cell reconstitution after alpha-beta-depleted transplantation in children. Each CDR3 protein is one row after TCRdb ran MiXCR on the PCR reads. The table shows roughly 790,000 distinct CDR3 sequences, with roughly 15% occurring only once. The sample in question was PBMCs, mostly from graft donor cells, obtained 360 days after TCRalphabeta/CD19-depleted stem cell transplant. Every receptor here comes from a male patient between 5 and 17 years old who had a stem cell transplant for acute lymphoblastic leukemia, so the T cells may come from the graft donor. Both conserved end residues are part of each CDR3. D genes are given only for firm matches. Size values are once, few and many counts, or a class for expanded clones, and some rows have none.

clone size: few; D gene: TRBD1; V gene: TRBV18; J gene: TRBJ1-1; CDR3 DNA: TGTGCCAGCTCCCCAGGCGGGACAGGGACCATGAACACTGAAGCTTTCTTT; CDR3 protein: CASSPGGTGTMNTEAFF
clone size: .; D gene: TRBD1; V gene: TRBV6-1; J gene: TRBJ2-1; CDR3 DNA: TGTGCCAGCAGTCCACTACCTCGAACGTTCAGGGGGAGCAATGAGCAGTTCTTC; CDR3 protein: CASSPLPRTFRGSNEQFF
clone size: few; D gene: TRBD2; V gene: TRBV3-1; J gene: TRBJ2-7; CDR3 DNA: TGTGCCAGCAGCCAAGAGACTAGCGGGAGGGGCGAGCAGTACTTC; CDR3 protein: CASSQETSGRGEQYF
clone size: .; D gene: .; V gene: TRBV12-3/TRBV12-4; J gene: TRBJ1-5; CDR3 DNA: TGTGCCAGCAGTTTAGTTCAGCCCCAGCATTTT; CDR3 protein: CASSLVQPQHF
clone size: few; D gene: .; V gene: TRBV5-1; J gene: TRBJ2-3; CDR3 DNA: TGCGCCAGCAGCTCCGCGGGACCCTTCACAGATACGCAGTATTTT; CDR3 protein: CASSSAGPFTDTQYF
clone size: .; D gene: .; V gene: TRBV5-1; J gene: TRBJ2-7; CDR3 DNA: TGCGCCAGCAGCGCCCTCCTCGGTTACGAGCAGTACTTC; CDR3 protein: CASSALLGYEQYF
clone size: few; D gene: .; V gene: TRBV6-2/TRBV6-3; J gene: TRBJ2-7; CDR3 DNA: TGTGCCAGCAGTTCCCGCAGGGGACTGACCTACGAGCAGTACTTC; CDR3 protein: CASSSRRGLTYEQYF
clone size: many; D gene: TRBD1; V gene: TRBV5-1; J gene: TRBJ2-6; CDR3 DNA: TGCGCCAGCAGGAGGGACAGGGGGCCCACTGGGGCCAACGTCCTGACTTTC; CDR3 protein: CASRRDRGPTGANVLTF
clone size: .; D gene: TRBD2; V gene: TRBV3-1; J gene: TRBJ2-3; CDR3 DNA: TGTGCCAGCAGCTACGGACTAGCGGGAGTTGGAGGTAGGACAGATACGCAGTATTTT; CDR3 protein: CASSYGLAGVGGRTDTQYF
clone size: few; D gene: .; V gene: TRBV7-9; J gene: TRBJ2-5; CDR3 DNA: TGTGCCAGCAGCTCCCCAAACAGGGGACTAGGCGAGACCCAGTACTTC; CDR3 protein: CASSSPNRGLGETQYF
clone size: .; D gene: .; V gene: TRBV20-1; J gene: TRBJ2-3; CDR3 DNA: TGCAGTGCTAGCCGTCGGAGGGGGCCAGATACGCAGTATTTT; CDR3 protein: CSASRRRGPDTQYF
clone size: .; D gene: TRBD1; V gene: TRBV20-1; J gene: TRBJ2-3; CDR3 DNA: TGCAGTGCTGGAGAACCCGGGACAGGGCCAGATACGCAGTATTTT; CDR3 protein: CSAGEPGTGPDTQYF
clone size: many; D gene: .; V gene: TRBV28; J gene: TRBJ2-7; CDR3 DNA: TGTGCCAGCAGGACGGGCTACGAGCAGTACTTC; CDR3 protein: CASRTGYEQYF
clone size: .; D gene: .; V gene: TRBV5-1; J gene: TRBJ2-1; CDR3 DNA: TGCGCCAGCCGCCATTATCACAGCTCCTACAATGAGCAGTTCTTC; CDR3 protein: CASRHYHSSYNEQFF
clone size: .; D gene: TRBD1; V gene: TRBV7-7; J gene: TRBJ1-6; CDR3 DNA: TGTGCCAGCAGCTTCGAGAGGACAGGGGAGAATTCACCCCTCCACTTT; CDR3 protein: CASSFERTGENSPLHF
clone size: many; D gene: .; V gene: TRBV4-2; J gene: TRBJ2-2; CDR3 DNA: TGTGCCAGCAGCCAAGAGCACAGGAACACCGGGGAGCTGTTTTTT; CDR3 protein: CASSQEHRNTGELFF
clone size: many; D gene: TRBD2; V gene: TRBV9; J gene: TRBJ2-2; CDR3 DNA: TGTGCCAGCAGCCCCCCATGGGGACTAGTGAAGACCGGGGAGCTGTTTTTT; CDR3 protein: CASSPPWGLVKTGELFF
clone size: few; D gene: .; V gene: TRBV14; J gene: TRBJ2-5; CDR3 DNA: TGTGCCAGCAGCCAAGAGGAAGAGGGAGTCGCGGAGACCCAGTACTTC; CDR3 protein: CASSQEEEGVAETQYF
clone size: few; D gene: .; V gene: TRBV28; J gene: TRBJ2-3; CDR3 DNA: TGTGCCAGCGGGAGGCCCTTCCCCGTAAGCACAGATACGCAGTATTTT; CDR3 protein: CASGRPFPVSTDTQYF
clone size: .; D gene: .; V gene: TRBV5-1; J gene: TRBJ2-2; CDR3 DNA: TGCGCCAGCAGACCAGACAGGTCTTACACCGGGGAGCTGTTTTTT; CDR3 protein: CASRPDRSYTGELFF